This T cell receptor (beta chain) was recovered during a study of shared clonotypes between healthy human individuals. At the level of the study: Per donor, CD8 memory used one plate, CD8 naive used two, CD4 memory used three and CD4 naive used three. Findings of the study overall: The small donor group covered limited genetic and exposure diversity.

In germline, CDR1 is SGHRS, CDR2 YFSETQ. The ends were cut back, 0 bases at V and 6 bases at J, with 10 bases in the middle. The CDR3 covers 14 residues. Naive-designated CD8 cells lacked CD45RO, were positively enriched for CCR7, and omitted terminally differentiated effector memory CD45RA+ cells. Donors comprised healthy HIV-negative adults lacking recent acute infections or vaccinations. The authors distributed each subset's genomic DNA evenly over several immunoSEQ plates. Assay: immunoSEQ multiplex PCR; the TCRdb copy retains only in-frame clones and omits some. The sample has about 600,000 clones, 95% to 98% seen once. In regard to this clone: The antigen remains unidentified.

This clonotype originated in a man between 25 and 39 years old in good health. This rearrangement joins TRBV5-1 to TRBJ2-1, with D uncertain. Input material: naive CD8+ T cells sorted from blood. CDR3 bases: TGCGCCAGCAGCTTGGGTTGGGCGACCAATGAGCAGTTCTTC. Translating gives CASSLGWATNEQFF. Complete variable domain (other parts from reference TRBV5-1 and TRBJ2-1): KAGVTQTPRYLIKTRGQQVTLSCSPISGHRSVSWYQQTPGQGLQFLFEYFSETQRNKGNFPGRFSGRQFSNSRSEMNVSTLELGDSALYLCASSLGWATNEQFFGPGTRLTVL.